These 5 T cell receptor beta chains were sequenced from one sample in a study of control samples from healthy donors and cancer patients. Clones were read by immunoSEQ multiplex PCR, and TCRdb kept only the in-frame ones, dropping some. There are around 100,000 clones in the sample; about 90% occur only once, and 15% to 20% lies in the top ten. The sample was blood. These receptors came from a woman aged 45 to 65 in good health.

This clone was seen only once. The CDR3 loop is CASSLGGSGFYGYTF. The CDR3 DNA reads as TGTGCCAGCAGCTTAGGAGGCAGCGGGTTCTATGGCTACACCTTC. The V and J genes are TRBV7-9 and TRBJ1-2, with D unclear. There are 15 residues in the CDR3. Germline CDR1 is SEHNR and CDR2 is FQNEAQ (reference sequence). V gave up 1 base and J gave up 4 bases, with 13 bases separating them.

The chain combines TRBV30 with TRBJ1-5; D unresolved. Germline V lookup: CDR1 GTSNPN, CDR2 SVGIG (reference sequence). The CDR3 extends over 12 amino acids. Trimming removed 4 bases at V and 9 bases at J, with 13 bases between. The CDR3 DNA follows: TGTGCCTGGAATGGTCCCGGCGGGCCCCAGCATTTT. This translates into CAWNGPGGPQHF.

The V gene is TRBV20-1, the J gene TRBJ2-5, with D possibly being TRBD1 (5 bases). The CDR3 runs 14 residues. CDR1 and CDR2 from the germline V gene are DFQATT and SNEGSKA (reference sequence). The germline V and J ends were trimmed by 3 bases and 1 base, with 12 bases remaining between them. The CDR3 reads CSASKQGTQETQYF. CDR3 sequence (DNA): TGCAGTGCTAGTAAGCAGGGCACCCAAGAGACCCAGTACTTC.

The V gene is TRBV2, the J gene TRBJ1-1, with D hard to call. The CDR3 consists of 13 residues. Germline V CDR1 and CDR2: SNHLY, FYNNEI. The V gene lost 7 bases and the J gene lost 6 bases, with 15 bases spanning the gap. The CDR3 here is CASTERDAPEAFF. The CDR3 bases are TGTGCCAGCACCGAACGGGATGCCCCTGAAGCTTTCTTT.

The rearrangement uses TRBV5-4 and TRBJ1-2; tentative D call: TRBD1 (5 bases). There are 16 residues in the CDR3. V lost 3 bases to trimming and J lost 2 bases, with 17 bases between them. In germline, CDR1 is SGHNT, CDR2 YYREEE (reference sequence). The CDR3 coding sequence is TGTGCCAGCAGCTCGTTCAGGGCCACCACAAACTATGGCTACACCTTC. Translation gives CASSSFRATTNYGYTF.